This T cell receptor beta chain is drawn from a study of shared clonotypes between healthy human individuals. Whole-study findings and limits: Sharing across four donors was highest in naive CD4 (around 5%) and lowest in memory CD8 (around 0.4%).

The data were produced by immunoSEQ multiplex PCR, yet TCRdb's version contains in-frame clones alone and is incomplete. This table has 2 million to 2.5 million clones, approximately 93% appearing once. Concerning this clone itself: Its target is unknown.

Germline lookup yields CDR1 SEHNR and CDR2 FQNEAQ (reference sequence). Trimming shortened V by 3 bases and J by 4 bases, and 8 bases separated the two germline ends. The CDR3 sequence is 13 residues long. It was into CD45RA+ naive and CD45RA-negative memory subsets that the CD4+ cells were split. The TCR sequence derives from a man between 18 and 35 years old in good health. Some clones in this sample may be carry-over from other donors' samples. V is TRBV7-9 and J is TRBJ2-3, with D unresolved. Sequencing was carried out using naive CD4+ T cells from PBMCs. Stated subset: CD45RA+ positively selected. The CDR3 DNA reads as TGTGCCAGCAGCTTTATCTCTTCAGATACGCAGTATTTT. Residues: CASSFISSDTQYF.